The 8 T cell receptor beta chains below come from one sample, sequenced in a study of blood T cell repertoires in COVID-19. Profiling relied on immunoSEQ multiplex PCR, and the TCRdb table lists in-frame clones only, not all of them. Among some 100,000 clones listed, roughly 86% were seen once. Material: peripheral blood. The origin of the receptors is a man aged 45-60 years with acute or convalescent COVID-19.

The chain uses TRBV5-1 and TRBJ2-7, with D perhaps TRBD2 (6 bases). Trimming pared 4 bases from V and 3 bases from J, leaving 17 bases between. The CDR3 extends over 15 amino acids. Germline CDR1 is SGHRS and CDR2 is YFSETQ. The CDR3: CASSLREGGGYEQYF. Written as DNA, the CDR3 is TGCGCCAGCAGCCTGCGTGAGGGAGGCGGCTACGAGCAGTACTTC. Full variable domain (outside the CDR3, taken from reference TRBV5-1 and TRBJ2-7): KAGVTQTPRYLIKTRGQQVTLSCSPISGHRSVSWYQQTPGQGLQFLFEYFSETQRNKGNFPGRFSGRQFSNSRSEMNVSTLELGDSALYLCASSLREGGGYEQYFGPGTRLTVT.

This chain joins TRBV21-1 and TRBJ2-3; whether TRBD2, the table's D call, matches the DNA was not checked. TRBV21-1 is flagged as a pseudogene. This CDR3 region has 15 residues. In nucleotides, the CDR3 is TGTGCCAGCAGCAAAGTCCAGCGGAGCGCAGATACGCAGTATTTT. Its translation is CASSKVQRSADTQYF.

J is TRBJ2-5 and V is TRBV6-5; the D is unclear. Trimming shortened V by 6 bases and J by 5 bases, and 13 bases separated the two germline ends. Germline assignment: CDR1 MNHEY and CDR2 SVGAGI. This CDR3 contains 13 residues. The CDR3 nucleotides are TGTGCCAGCAGGCCCCCGGCGGCCGAGACCCAGTACTTC. As protein: CASRPPAAETQYF.

V and J are TRBV4-1 and TRBJ1-1; D is uncertain. With 4 bases removed from V and 5 bases from J, the gap between germline ends came to 17 bases. Germline assignment: CDR1 MGHRA and CDR2 YSYEKL. This CDR3 is 15 amino acids long. The chain's CDR3 is CASSRSTRGLTEAFF. The CDR3 DNA reads as TGCGCCAGCAGCCGAAGTACCCGGGGATTGACTGAAGCTTTCTTT.

This clone came up a few times. The CDR3 sequence is CASSFAGVSGNTIYF. The CDR3 DNA is TGTGCCAGCAGCTTCGCGGGGGTCTCTGGAAACACCATATATTTT. The V call is TRBV7-8, the J call TRBJ1-3; perhaps TRBD1 as D (5 bases). This CDR3 region has 15 residues. In germline, CDR1 is SGHVS, CDR2 FQNEAQ. Trimming took 3 bases from V and 0 from J, leaving 9 bases between them.

This clone was picked up one time. The J gene is TRBJ2-1, the V gene TRBV28; D might be TRBD2 (6 bases). Trimming stripped 3 bases from V and 12 bases from J, with 12 bases between. Germline CDR1 and CDR2: MDHEN and SYDVKM. The CDR3 spans 12 residues. The chain's CDR3 is CASSLGGVRQFF. For the CDR3, the DNA is TGTGCCAGCAGTTTGGGGGGAGTGCGGCAGTTCTTC.

The CDR3 DNA reads as TGTGCCTGGAGCGGACTAGCGGACAATGAGCAGTTCTTC. Its translation is CAWSGLADNEQFF. The J gene is TRBJ2-1, the V gene TRBV30; 10 bases line up with TRBD2. CDR1 is GTSNPN, CDR2 SVGIG, per germline (reference sequence). The junction had 1 base not matched to a gene; V was cut back by 3 bases and J by 5 bases. CDR3 size: 13 residues.

The chain links TRBV18 to TRBJ2-7, with 7 bases identical to TRBD2. V dropped 6 bases and J dropped 0; count of bases not matched to a gene: 14. Germline-derived CDR1 and CDR2 are KGHSH and LQKENI. The CDR3 has 17 residues. CDR3 DNA: TGTGCCAGCTCCCGCAAGCCCGAGCGGGGCTACTCCTACGAGCAGTACTTC. Translating gives CASSRKPERGYSYEQYF.